Each of the 26 T cell receptor beta chains below was sequenced from the same sample in a study of blood T cell repertoires in COVID-19. Using immunoSEQ multiplex PCR, the repertoire was profiled, and TCRdb retains in-frame clones only, with some absent. The data show 70,000 to 85,000 clones, around 81% seen once. The sample comprised peripheral blood. These receptors came from a human donor in a cohort sampled during active COVID-19.

This chain joins TRBV7-9 and TRBJ2-2, with 9 bases that match TRBD2. In germline, CDR1 is SEHNR, CDR2 FQNEAQ (reference sequence). The CDR3 length is 14 residues. The ends lost 6 bases at V and 1 base at J; junction bases unmatched: 0. CDR3 sequence (DNA): TGTGCCAGCAGGACTAGCGGGAACACCGGGGAGCTGTTTTTT. This translates into CASRTSGNTGELFF.

The V gene is TRBV7-9, the J gene TRBJ1-6; 7 bases are a match to TRBD1. V lost 2 bases and J lost 7; bases outside the gene matches: 5. The V gene's germline CDR1 is SEHNR and CDR2 FQNEAQ (reference sequence). CDR3 length: 15 residues. CDR3 coding DNA: TGTGCCAGCAGCTTATGGCAGGGGGAGAATTCACCCCTCCACTTT. Translation gives CASSLWQGENSPLHF.

This sequence joins TRBV3-1 (or the pseudogene TRBV3-2) and TRBJ2-5; D gene uncertain. The CDR3 loop spans 13 amino acids. Trimming took off 3 bases at V and 5 bases at J, with 10 bases between the two ends. Per the germline V gene, CDR1 is LGHDT and CDR2 is YNNKEL (reference sequence). The CDR3 DNA is TGTGCCAGCAGCCAGACTTTAGTTGAGACCCAGTACTTC. Translation: CASSQTLVETQYF.

The chain combines TRBV30 with TRBJ1-1; tentative D call: TRBD1 (6 bases). Germline assignment: CDR1 GTSNPN and CDR2 SVGIG (reference sequence). V was pared by 4 bases and J by 0 bases, with 15 bases between. The CDR3 consists of 15 residues. The CDR3 nucleotides are TGTGCCTGGACCCTTCAGGGGAACATGAACACTGAAGCTTTCTTT. Translating gives CAWTLQGNMNTEAFF.

V gene TRBV7-9 combines with J gene TRBJ1-1, with 9 bases lining up with TRBD1. Trimming at V came to 5 bases and at J to 0 bases, leaving 4 bases not matched to a gene. The CDR3 runs to 15 residues. The V gene's germline CDR1 is SEHNR and CDR2 FQNEAQ (reference sequence). The DNA for the CDR3 is TGTGCCAGCAGCGCAGACAGGGGGGTGAACACTGAAGCTTTCTTT. Its translation: CASSADRGVNTEAFF.

This clone was picked up one time. The V call is TRBV11-2, the J call TRBJ2-7; D is ambiguous. With 0 bases removed from V and 0 bases from J, the gap between germline ends came to 12 bases. This CDR3 spans 16 amino acids. Germline CDR1 SGHAT, CDR2 FQNNGV. The CDR3 sequence is CASSLDLRLSSYEQYF. Here the CDR3 DNA reads TGTGCCAGCAGCTTAGATCTCAGACTTAGCTCCTACGAGCAGTACTTC.

The chain joins TRBV10-3 to TRBJ1-1; 8 bases agree with TRBD1. The CDR3 covers 16 residues. Per germline, CDR1 ENHRY and CDR2 SYGVKD. Losses at the gene ends were 3 bases for V and 0 bases for J; bases not matched to a gene: 6. The CDR3 loop is CAISERGQVMNTEAFF. The CDR3 DNA follows: TGTGCCATCAGTGAAAGGGGACAGGTTATGAACACTGAAGCTTTCTTT.

This chain uses TRBV5-4 with TRBJ2-1, with D perhaps TRBD1 (5 bases). Germline CDR1 reads SGHNT; CDR2 reads YYREEE (reference sequence). The V end was cut by 0 bases, the J end by 5 bases, with 12 bases between. The CDR3 totals 15 residues. The CDR3 sequence is CASSLVRVGHNEQFF. For the CDR3, the DNA is TGTGCCAGCAGCTTGGTCAGGGTAGGCCACAATGAGCAGTTCTTC. The full variable domain, completed using reference TRBV5-4 and TRBJ2-1, is ETGVTQSPTHLIKTRGQQVTLRCSSQSGHNTVSWYQQALGQGPQFIFQYYREEENGRGNFPPRFSGLQFPNYSSELNVNALELDDSALYLCASSLVRVGHNEQFFGPGTRLTVL.

The count of this clone is one. The chain joins TRBV15 to TRBJ2-3; D perhaps matches TRBD1 (5 bases). The CDR3 covers 14 residues. Germline V gene data show CDR1 as LNHNV and CDR2 as YYDKDF (reference sequence). The V end was cut by 2 bases, the J end by 4 bases, with 10 bases between. The CDR3 sequence: CATSRRAGSDTQYF. The CDR3 DNA sequence: TGTGCCACCAGCAGAAGGGCAGGGTCAGATACGCAGTATTTT.

The chain couples TRBV2 to TRBJ1-5; D unresolved. V was shortened by 3 bases and J by 5 bases, with 11 bases between the two germline ends. The CDR3 length is 14 residues. CDR1 and CDR2 (germline): SNHLY, FYNNEI. The CDR3 DNA sequence: TGTGCCAGCAGTGAGTGGAGCTGGGATCAGCCCCAGCATTTT. Translating gives CASSEWSWDQPQHF.

The chain uses TRBV5-1 and TRBJ2-5; TRBD1 is a possible D gene (6 bases). CDR3 length: 16 residues. The V end lost 1 base, the J end lost 5 bases, and 18 bases lay between the germline ends. Germline V gene lookup returns CDR1 SGHRS and CDR2 YFSETQ. CDR3 coding DNA: TGCGCCAGCAGCTTGCTCCGACCGGGGCAGGGGGAGACCCAGTACTTC. Protein: CASSLLRPGQGETQYF.

The chain uses TRBV5-1 and TRBJ1-1; D possibly corresponds to TRBD1 (6 bases). This CDR3 has 14 residues. The ends were cut back, 4 bases at V and 3 bases at J, with 13 bases in the middle. CDR1 is SGHRS and CDR2 is YFSETQ in the germline V gene. The CDR3 nucleotides are TGCGCCAGCAGCGTAACAGGGAGGGACACTGAAGCTTTCTTT. It is translated as CASSVTGRDTEAFF.

The rearrangement joins TRBV14 to TRBJ1-4; D possibly corresponds to TRBD1 (5 bases). V lost 4 bases to trimming and J lost 0 bases, with 9 bases between them. Looked up from germline, CDR1 is SGHDN and CDR2 is FVKESK. This CDR3 comprises 15 residues. CDR3 nucleotides: TGTGCCAGCAGCCGCGCGACAGCAACTAATGAAAAACTGTTTTTT. Translation: CASSRATATNEKLFF.

The gene calls are TRBV5-1 and TRBJ1-2; a weak D match, TRBD1 (5 bases). CDR1 and CDR2 (germline): SGHRS, YFSETQ. Trimming shortened V by 2 bases and J by 2 bases, and 7 bases separated the two germline ends. This CDR3 region has 13 residues. This chain's CDR3 is CASSLAGNYGYTF. The DNA of the CDR3 is TGCGCCAGCAGCTTAGCAGGGAACTATGGCTACACCTTC.

This sequence joins TRBV7-2 and TRBJ2-5; 7 positions agree with TRBD2. J gave up 1 base and V 1 base, and 3 bases lay outside the gene matches. The CDR3 has 15 residues. Per the germline V gene, CDR1 is SGHTA and CDR2 is FQGNSA. CDR3 nucleotides: TGTGCCAGCAGCTTAGGTGGGGGGGGCCAAGAGACCCAGTACTTC. Its translation is CASSLGGGGQETQYF.

V and J are TRBV6-5 and TRBJ1-1; 7 bases align to TRBD1. The J segment lost 2 bases and the V segment lost 6 bases, leaving 9 bases of the junction unmatched. CDR1 is MNHEY and CDR2 is SVGAGI in the germline V gene. The CDR3 covers 15 residues. This CDR3 reads CASRGDKGANTEAFF. Here the CDR3 DNA reads TGTGCCAGCAGAGGGGACAAGGGGGCCAACACTGAAGCTTTCTTT.

The genes are TRBV11-2 and TRBJ2-3; 13 bases are a match to TRBD2. Losses at the gene ends were 5 bases for V and 4 bases for J; bases not matched to a gene: 3. Germline-derived CDR1 and CDR2 are SGHAT and FQNNGV. The length of the CDR3 is 15 residues. The chain's CDR3 is CASSPGLAGADTQYF. The DNA for the CDR3 is TGTGCCAGCAGCCCAGGACTAGCGGGAGCAGATACGCAGTATTTT.

The chain links TRBV28 to TRBJ1-6; no reliable D call. This CDR3 has 15 residues. Germline-derived CDR1 and CDR2 are MDHEN and SYDVKM. V was trimmed by 5 bases and J by 5 bases, leaving 13 bases between them. The CDR3 DNA sequence: TGTGCCAGCAGTCCCCCGACAAAGAATAATTCACCCCTCCACTTT. Its protein product is CASSPPTKNNSPLHF.

The genes are TRBV9 and TRBJ1-6; possible D gene TRBD1, 5 bases. The CDR3 has 17 amino acids. Germline assignment: CDR1 SGDLS and CDR2 YYNGEE. The V end lost 0 bases, the J end lost 7 bases, and 17 bases lay between the germline ends. CDR3 protein: CASSVEYGGRENSPLHF. In nucleotides, the CDR3 is TGTGCCAGCAGCGTAGAATATGGTGGCAGGGAAAATTCACCCCTCCACTTT.

The rearrangement links TRBV11-3 to TRBJ1-1; D is undetermined. This CDR3 is built from 13 residues. Trimming removed 5 bases from V and 6 bases from J, with 13 bases in between. Germline assignment: CDR1 SGHNT and CDR2 YENEEA. CDR3 coding DNA: TGTGCCAGCAGCCAATCCCACCCGGCTGAAGCTTTCTTT. This gives the protein CASSQSHPAEAFF.

This rearrangement joins TRBV3-1 (or the pseudogene TRBV3-2) to TRBJ2-7, with a weak D call TRBD2 (5 bases). V was trimmed by 0 bases and J by 3 bases, leaving 15 bases between them. CDR3 size: 16 residues. Germline V lookup: CDR1 LGHDT, CDR2 YNNKEL (reference sequence). The CDR3 is CASSQDNRDYHYEQYF. In nucleotides, the CDR3 is TGTGCCAGCAGCCAAGATAATCGTGACTACCACTACGAGCAGTACTTC.

Concerning this clone: A read error may explain this, as a much larger clone is one base away. Other DNA sequences in this specimen translate into the identical CDR3. This chain uses TRBV28 with TRBJ2-3; D remains unclear. Germline values: CDR1 MDHEN, CDR2 SYDVKM. The germline V and J ends were trimmed by 3 bases and 1 base, with 8 bases remaining between them. The CDR3 runs 14 residues. For the CDR3, the DNA is TGTGCCAGCAGTTTTCTGAGTGGCACAGATACGCAGTATTTT. This codes for CASSFLSGTDTQYF.

The chain uses TRBV2 and TRBJ2-7; 10 nucleotides match TRBD1. This CDR3 spans 14 amino acids. With V trimmed by 6 bases and J by 2 bases, 4 bases remained unmatched. CDR1 SNHLY and CDR2 FYNNEI come from the germline V gene. CDR3 sequence reads: CASSLTGGPYEQYF. CDR3 in DNA: TGTGCCAGCAGCTTGACAGGGGGCCCCTACGAGCAGTACTTC.

The chain carries TRBV7-9 and TRBJ2-7, with 8 bases that match TRBD2. CDR1 SEHNR and CDR2 FQNEAQ come from the germline V gene (reference sequence). Trimming took 2 bases from V and 3 from J; bases not matched to a gene: 9. The CDR3 has 16 residues. The chain's CDR3 is CASSLRAGGGGYEQYF. As DNA, the CDR3 is TGTGCCAGCAGCTTAAGGGCGGGAGGTGGAGGCTACGAGCAGTACTTC. The complete variable domain, with remaining parts taken from reference TRBV7-9 and TRBJ2-7, reads DTGVSQNPRHKITKRGQNVTFRCDPISEHNRLYWYRQTLGQGPEFLTYFQNEAQLEKSRLLSDRFSAERPKGSFSTLEIQRTEQGDSAMYLCASSLRAGGGGYEQYFGPGTRLTVT.

In its sample, this clone was seen once. This chain connects TRBV5-4 to TRBJ1-1; D perhaps matches TRBD1 (5 bases). The germline CDR1 and CDR2 sequences are SGHNT and YYREEE (reference sequence). This CDR3 is built from 15 residues. The V and J ends lost 0 bases and 1 base respectively, with 10 bases between them. The CDR3 here is CASSLDRRTNTEAFF. Written as DNA, the CDR3 is TGTGCCAGCAGCTTGGACAGGCGGACGAACACTGAAGCTTTCTTT.

V usage is TRBV19 and J usage is TRBJ1-2, with D possibly being TRBD1 (6 bases). V was trimmed by 0 bases and J by 7 bases, leaving 9 bases between them. Per the germline V gene, CDR1 is LNHDA and CDR2 is SQIVND (reference sequence). This CDR3 contains 13 residues. CDR3 DNA sequence: TGTGCCAGTAGTATAGAAGGACAGTTTGGCTACACCTTC. Protein: CASSIEGQFGYTF.